This TCR beta chain was captured by sequencing in a study of T-cell reconstitution after alpha-beta-depleted transplantation in children. After removal of 1 base from V and 11 bases from J, the junction contained 6 bases not matched to a gene. The CDR3 has 13 residues. CDR1 LGHDT and CDR2 YNNKEL come from the germline V gene (reference sequence). Using unique molecular identifiers, the investigators prepared the TCRbeta library. Each CDR3 protein is one row after TCRdb ran MiXCR on the PCR reads. There are about 980,000 distinct CDR3 sequences in the sample; roughly 29% occur only once, and roughly 28% lies in the top ten.

The input for sequencing was PBMCs, mostly from graft donor cells, taken 360 days after TCRalphabeta/CD19-depleted stem cell transplant. The chain combines TRBV3-1 with TRBJ2-7, with TRBD1 matching 9 bases. This clonotype was sampled from a boy in the first two years of life who had a stem cell transplant for SCID, so the T cells may come from the graft donor. CDR3 sequence (DNA): TGTGCCAGCAGCCAAGGGACAGGGGTTTCGAAGTACTTC. The encoded protein is CASSQGTGVSKYF.